Following are 5 T cell receptor beta chains from one sample sequenced in a study of T cell responses to AZD1222 COVID-19 vaccine. Method: immunoSEQ multiplex PCR; TCRdb's copy keeps in-frame clones and lacks some. The table shows some 150,000 clones, with about 86% occurring only once. The sample was peripheral blood, taken 28 days after the second AZD1222 dose. The receptors derive from an adult who received the AZD1222 COVID-19 vaccine.

Here the CDR3 reads CAWSRGNEQFF. As DNA, the CDR3 is TGTGCCTGGAGTCGGGGCAATGAGCAGTTCTTC. The chain has TRBV30 and TRBJ2-1; possibly TRBD2 for D (5 bases). The V end lost 2 bases, the J end lost 6 bases, and 5 bases lay between the germline ends. This CDR3 comprises 11 residues. Germline values: CDR1 GTSNPN, CDR2 SVGIG (reference sequence).

V gene TRBV4-2 combines with J gene TRBJ1-2; tentative D call: TRBD1 (5 bases). In germline, CDR1 is LGHNA, CDR2 YNFKEQ. Between the trimmed V and J ends, which lost 0 bases and 2 bases, there was a span of 10 bases. The CDR3 totals 15 residues. Here the CDR3 DNA reads TGTGCCAGCAGCCAAGATTGGGGGGACAACTATGGCTACACCTTC. Translated: CASSQDWGDNYGYTF.

This clone showed up just a few times. The chain carries TRBV11-3 and TRBJ2-6, with D possibly called TRBD1 or TRBD2 (6 bases each). This CDR3 comprises 15 residues. Trimming stripped 1 base from V and 6 bases from J, with 10 bases between. Germline V lookup: CDR1 SGHNT, CDR2 YENEEA. In DNA, the CDR3 is TGTGCCAGCAGCTTAGGGGGGGCTGAGGCCAACGTCCTGACTTTC. Translated: CASSLGGAEANVLTF.

This clone was recorded once. The chain joins TRBV7-2 to TRBJ2-7; no firm D call. Germline CDR1 SGHTA, CDR2 FQGNSA. The V and J ends lost 0 bases and 3 bases respectively, with 6 bases between them. This CDR3 contains 13 residues. The chain's CDR3 is CASSLALGYEQYF. Here the CDR3 DNA reads TGTGCCAGCAGCTTAGCCCTCGGCTACGAGCAGTACTTC.

V gene TRBV6-5 combines with J gene TRBJ2-5, with TRBD2 as a possible D gene (6 bases). Germline CDR1 MNHEY, CDR2 SVGAGI. This CDR3 has 15 amino acids. Trimming stripped 5 bases from V and 2 bases from J, with 15 bases between. The CDR3, as DNA: TGTGCCAGCAGTCTCGGACTAAACCGACAAGAGACCCAGTACTTC. Translation: CASSLGLNRQETQYF.